The 4 T cell receptor beta chains listed next were all sequenced from one sample in a study of blood T cell repertoires in COVID-19. Method: immunoSEQ multiplex PCR; TCRdb's copy keeps in-frame clones and lacks some. The sample has hundreds of thousands of clones, about four fifths seen once. The sample taken for sequencing was PBMCs or T cells enriched from blood (not recorded which). The source is a woman aged 40 to 49 who had been exposed to COVID-19.

The chain carries TRBV27 and TRBJ2-1; 7 bases agree with TRBD2. Germline values: CDR1 MNHEY, CDR2 SMNVEV (reference sequence). The CDR3 runs 14 residues. V lost 2 bases and J lost 7; bases outside the gene matches: 5. In nucleotides, the CDR3 is TGTGCCAGCAGTTTACGGGGGGTAAGGAATGAGCAGTTCTTC. It translates to CASSLRGVRNEQFF.

This clone was seen ten or more times. The V and J genes are TRBV18 and TRBJ1-6; D possibly corresponds to TRBD1 (6 bases). The V end lost 3 bases, the J end lost 0 bases, and 12 bases lay between the germline ends. The CDR3 is 17 amino acids. The germline CDR1 and CDR2 sequences are KGHSH and LQKENI. Here the CDR3 DNA reads TGTGCCAGCTCACCTAGTACAGGGAGCTCCTATAATTCACCCCTCCACTTT. Protein product: CASSPSTGSSYNSPLHF. The full variable domain, completed using reference TRBV18 and TRBJ1-6, is NAGVMQNPRHLVRRRGQEARLRCSPMKGHSHVYWYRQLPEEGLKFMVYLQKENIIDESGMPKERFSAEFPKEGPSILRIQQVVRGDSAAYFCASSPSTGSSYNSPLHFGNGTRLTVT.

The chain joins TRBV5-4 to TRBJ2-3; 11 nucleotides match TRBD1. Germline loops: CDR1 SGHNT, CDR2 YYREEE (reference sequence). V lost 3 bases and J lost 3; bases outside the gene matches: 6. The length of the CDR3 is 16 residues. DNA of the CDR3: TGTGCCAGCAGCTATGGGGGACAGGGGGGTACAGATACGCAGTATTTT. As protein: CASSYGGQGGTDTQYF.

The chain joins TRBV9 to TRBJ2-1; 7 bases fit TRBD2. V shed 1 base and J 2 bases; nucleotides not matched to a gene: 6. CDR1 and CDR2 (germline): SGDLS, YYNGEE. The CDR3 loop spans 16 amino acids. The CDR3 loop reads CASSVLTLATYNEQFF. The CDR3 DNA reads TGTGCCAGCAGCGTACTAACACTAGCGACCTACAATGAGCAGTTCTTC.